The rows below give T cell receptor beta chains drawn from one sample of a study of blood T cell repertoires in COVID-19. Only in-frame clones appear in the TCRdb table, and some are missing; sequencing was by immunoSEQ multiplex PCR. The data hold 150,000 or so clones, with 80% observed a single time. The sample comprised peripheral blood. These receptor sequences come from a man in his 60s with acute or convalescent COVID-19. The CDR3 runs from the conserved cysteine through the conserved F or W. D genes are given only for firm matches. Clone size is given for some rows only: seen once, a few or many times, or a class if the clone is expanded.

>.|.|TRBV5-4|TRBJ2-3
CASSPVQGRTDTQYF
TGTGCCAGCAGCCCGGTACAGGGACGCACAGATACGCAGTATTTT
>.|.|TRBV7-2|TRBJ2-5
CASSAGGSPPETQYF
TGTGCCAGCAGCGCCGGGGGTAGCCCCCCTGAGACCCAGTACTTC
>.|once|TRBV4-1|TRBJ2-2
CASSQETTGNTGELFF
TGCGCCAGCAGCCAAGAAACTACAGGGAACACCGGGGAGCTGTTTTTT
>TRBD2|.|TRBV11-2|TRBJ2-7
CASSPTSGTAYEQYF
TGTGCCAGCAGCCCGACTAGCGGGACGGCCTACGAGCAGTACTTC
>.|.|TRBV7-2|TRBJ1-3
CASSLAARSSGNTIYF
TGTGCCAGCAGCTTAGCGGCGAGGAGCTCTGGAAACACCATATATTTT
>TRBD1|.|TRBV7-2|TRBJ1-2
CASSYDRGDYGYTF
TGTGCCAGCAGTTACGACAGGGGAGACTATGGCTACACCTTC
>.|.|TRBV6-5|TRBJ2-1
CASTYARGGGGNEQFF
TGTGCCAGCACTTACGCACGGGGAGGAGGAGGGAATGAGCAGTTCTTC
>TRBD1|.|TRBV5-4|TRBJ1-2
CASTLGTDAFGYTF
TGTGCCAGCACTCTCGGGACAGACGCTTTTGGCTACACCTTC
>TRBD1|.|TRBV4-3|TRBJ1-3
CASSQDMGGTGVAGNTIYF
TGCGCCAGCAGCCAAGATATGGGGGGGACAGGGGTTGCAGGAAACACCATATATTTT
>.|.|TRBV7-2|TRBJ2-5
CASSLGSSETQYF
TGTGCCAGCAGCTTAGGGTCGAGCGAGACCCAGTACTTC
>TRBD2|.|TRBV14|TRBJ2-1
CASSLIPGTRLGEQFF
TGTGCCAGCAGCCTTATCCCCGGGACTAGACTCGGTGAGCAGTTCTTC
>.|.|TRBV7-3|TRBJ2-1
CASSLGGGTYNEQFF
TGTGCCAGCAGCTTAGGGGGAGGTACCTACAATGAGCAGTTCTTC
>.|.|TRBV19|TRBJ1-5
CACTRDSTNSNQPQHF
TGTGCCTGTACCCGCGACAGTACCAATAGCAATCAGCCCCAGCATTTT
>TRBD1|once|TRBV7-9|TRBJ1-2
CASSGNTGAHGYTF
TGTGCCAGCAGCGGGAACACAGGGGCCCATGGCTACACCTTC
>.|.|TRBV5-1|TRBJ2-5
CASSLEAGRRKTQYF
TGCGCCAGCAGCTTGGAGGCCGGGCGGAGGAAAACCCAGTACTTC
>TRBD1|once|TRBV19|TRBJ1-5
CASGEPGQGYYQPQHF
TGTGCCAGCGGGGAACCGGGACAGGGATATTATCAGCCCCAGCATTTT